The 5 T cell receptor beta chains below come from one sample, sequenced in a study of PD-L1 blockade in urothelial cancer. Measured with immunoSEQ multiplex PCR; TCRdb has only the in-frame clones, and not every one. The sample shows 50,000 to 55,000 clones, about three quarters of them seen only once. Documented time point: pretreatment peripheral blood. Source: PBMCs, taken around atezolizumab (anti-PD-L1) treatment. The source is a man between 65 and 85 years old with urothelial cancer.

The chain carries TRBV11-2 and TRBJ2-3; 13 bases agree with TRBD2. Trimming removed 5 bases from V and 5 bases from J; junction bases left unmatched: 10. The CDR3 has 17 amino acids. Germline V gene sequence: CDR1 SGHAT, CDR2 FQNNGV. The CDR3 is CASSPRGGLAGKDTQYF. CDR3 coding DNA: TGTGCCAGCAGCCCCCGGGGGGGACTAGCGGGAAAAGATACGCAGTATTTT.

The chain uses TRBV4-3 and TRBJ2-5, with D perhaps TRBD1 (5 bases). From germline, CDR1 is LGHNA and CDR2 YSLEER. V was clipped by 0 bases and J by 2 bases, with 10 bases between them. The CDR3 loop spans 15 amino acids. The CDR3 loop reads CASSQEWAGQETQYF. In DNA form, the CDR3 reads TGCGCCAGCAGCCAAGAGTGGGCAGGGCAAGAGACCCAGTACTTC.

The chain employs TRBV10-2 and TRBJ1-5, with D tentatively TRBD1 (6 bases). There are 16 residues in the CDR3. V was clipped by 3 bases and J by 0 bases, with 12 bases between them. From germline, CDR1 is WSHSY and CDR2 SAAADI. This CDR3 is CASSDGTFHSNQPQHF. The CDR3 DNA reads TGCGCCAGCAGTGATGGGACATTTCATAGCAATCAGCCCCAGCATTTT.

V usage is TRBV5-1 and J usage is TRBJ2-7; possible D gene TRBD1, 6 bases. The V end lost 0 bases, the J end lost 3 bases, and 7 bases lay between the germline ends. Germline loops: CDR1 SGHRS, CDR2 YFSETQ. This CDR3 is 13 amino acids long. The CDR3 DNA is TGCGCCAGCAGCTTGGGGGGGCTCTACGAGCAGTACTTC. Protein sequence: CASSLGGLYEQYF.

In regard to this clone: In this CDR3 the conserved last residue, phenylalanine or tryptophan, is missing, so a read error is likely. This chain connects TRBV4-2 to TRBJ1-2; 7 bases align to TRBD1. The CDR3 loop spans 16 amino acids. The ends lost 3 bases at V and 6 bases at J; junction bases unmatched: 13. In germline, CDR1 is LGHNA, CDR2 YNFKEQ. CDR3 sequence (DNA): TGTGCCAGCAGCCAGGAAAATCTGGGTCAGGGGGATGGCTACACCCTC. Its translation is CASSQENLGQGDGYTL.